This T cell receptor (beta chain) originates from a study of response to subunit inactivated influenza vaccine. Overall study results and limits: Researchers suggested that each seasonal influenza vaccination recruits few new T cells.

Turning to this clonotype: Its antigen is undetermined.

Germline V CDR1 and CDR2: MDHEN, SYDVKM. V trimming: 6 bases; J trimming: 9 bases; junction bases outside the gene matches: 5. This CDR3 is 14 amino acids long. In TCRdb, the RT-PCR reads were re-called with MiXCR into one record per CDR3 protein. This sample has about 780,000 distinct CDR3 sequences; around 20% occur once, and the top ten carry about 11%. The material was PBMCs from blood, obtained 5 days after vaccination. The V call is TRBV28, the J call TRBJ1-6; 10 positions match TRBD1. This receptor was taken from a man aged 45-65 years who received an inactivated influenza vaccine. The CDR3: CASRGTGVVSPLHF. As DNA, the CDR3 is TGTGCCAGCAGGGGGACAGGGGTAGTTTCACCCCTCCACTTT. Full variable domain (remainder filled in from reference TRBV28 and TRBJ1-6): DVKVTQSSRYLVKRTGEKVFLECVQDMDHENMFWYRQDPGLGLRLIYFSYDVKMKEKGDIPEGYSVSREKKERFSLILESASTNQTSMYLCASRGTGVVSPLHFGNGTRLTVT.